This is a list of T cell receptor beta chains from one sample in a study of T-cell reconstitution after alpha-beta-depleted transplantation in children. TCRdb itself ran the PCR reads through MiXCR, one entry per CDR3 protein. This table holds 500,000 to 600,000 distinct CDR3 sequences, about a sixth found once. The specimen comprised PBMCs from the stem cell graft donor, sampled from the stem cell graft. These receptor sequences come from a human donor who donated a stem cell graft to a child with acute lymphoblastic leukemia. Both conserved end residues are part of each CDR3. Each record gives: V gene, J gene, clone size, CDR3 length, D gene, CDR3 protein, CDR3 DNA. The D gene is left open where the match is weak. For some rows the clone size is stated as once, few or many, or as a class when expanded; others skip it.

v_call: TRBV10-3; j_call: TRBJ2-2; clone_size: many; cdr3_length: 14; d_call: TRBD1; cdr3_aa: CAISRQGVTGELFF; cdr3_nt: TGTGCCATCAGTAGACAGGGGGTCACCGGGGAGCTGTTTTTT
v_call: TRBV6-2/TRBV6-3; j_call: TRBJ2-5; clone_size: -; cdr3_length: 14; d_call: TRBD2; cdr3_aa: CASSYRGVQETQYF; cdr3_nt: TGTGCCAGCAGTTACCGGGGGGTCCAAGAGACCCAGTACTTC
v_call: TRBV27; j_call: TRBJ1-5; clone_size: many; cdr3_length: 13; d_call: -; cdr3_aa: CASSPTRDQPQHF; cdr3_nt: TGTGCCAGCAGTCCCACCCGGGATCAGCCCCAGCATTTT
v_call: TRBV5-1; j_call: TRBJ1-5; clone_size: -; cdr3_length: 16; d_call: -; cdr3_aa: CASSLDGTGSNQPQHF; cdr3_nt: TGCGCCAGCAGCTTGGACGGGACGGGTAGCAATCAGCCCCAGCATTTT
v_call: TRBV5-1; j_call: TRBJ2-7; clone_size: few; cdr3_length: 15; d_call: TRBD2; cdr3_aa: CASRRGTSGTYEQYF; cdr3_nt: TGCGCCAGCAGGCGTGGGACTAGCGGTACCTACGAGCAGTACTTC
v_call: TRBV6-6; j_call: TRBJ2-5; clone_size: -; cdr3_length: 15; d_call: TRBD2; cdr3_aa: CASSDYREGQETQYF; cdr3_nt: TGTGCCAGCAGCGATTATCGGGAGGGTCAAGAGACCCAGTACTTC
v_call: TRBV7-9; j_call: TRBJ1-3; clone_size: few; cdr3_length: 16; d_call: -; cdr3_aa: CASSLGAGLSGNTIYF; cdr3_nt: TGTGCCAGCAGCTTAGGGGCAGGCCTCTCTGGAAACACCATATATTTT
v_call: TRBV20-1; j_call: TRBJ1-5; clone_size: few; cdr3_length: 15; d_call: -; cdr3_aa: CSARDGSRDSQPQHF; cdr3_nt: TGCAGTGCTAGAGATGGGTCCAGGGATAGTCAGCCCCAGCATTTT
v_call: TRBV20-1; j_call: TRBJ2-3; clone_size: -; cdr3_length: 12; d_call: TRBD2; cdr3_aa: CSTKRETDTQYF; cdr3_nt: TGCAGTACCAAGCGGGAGACAGATACGCAGTATTTT
v_call: TRBV6-1; j_call: TRBJ2-5; clone_size: -; cdr3_length: 17; d_call: TRBD1; cdr3_aa: CASSEEVPGGVQETQYF; cdr3_nt: TGTGCCAGCAGTGAAGAGGTCCCAGGGGGCGTTCAAGAGACCCAGTACTTC
v_call: TRBV12-3/TRBV12-4; j_call: TRBJ2-1; clone_size: -; cdr3_length: 15; d_call: -; cdr3_aa: CASSPMSSSYNEQFF; cdr3_nt: TGTGCCAGCAGCCCCATGAGCTCCTCCTACAATGAGCAGTTCTTC
v_call: TRBV27; j_call: TRBJ1-1; clone_size: few; cdr3_length: 14; d_call: -; cdr3_aa: CASSPYGGTKKAFF; cdr3_nt: TGTGCCAGCAGTCCCTACGGCGGGACAAAGAAAGCTTTCTTT
v_call: TRBV7-2; j_call: TRBJ2-7; clone_size: few; cdr3_length: 13; d_call: -; cdr3_aa: CASRAGFVYEQYF; cdr3_nt: TGTGCCAGCAGGGCGGGGTTTGTGTACGAGCAGTACTTC
v_call: TRBV7-8; j_call: TRBJ2-1; clone_size: few; cdr3_length: 12; d_call: -; cdr3_aa: CASSPVGVEQFF; cdr3_nt: TGTGCCAGCAGCCCGGTAGGGGTTGAGCAGTTCTTC
v_call: TRBV9; j_call: TRBJ1-3; clone_size: few; cdr3_length: 16; d_call: -; cdr3_aa: CASSVGGFYSGNTIYF; cdr3_nt: TGTGCCAGCAGCGTAGGGGGATTCTACTCTGGAAACACCATATATTTT
v_call: TRBV5-1; j_call: TRBJ1-1; clone_size: -; cdr3_length: 15; d_call: -; cdr3_aa: CASSLESGMNTEAFF; cdr3_nt: TGCGCCAGCAGCTTGGAGAGCGGAATGAACACTGAAGCTTTCTTT
v_call: TRBV5-1; j_call: TRBJ1-1; clone_size: -; cdr3_length: 17; d_call: TRBD1; cdr3_aa: CASSLRSEQGAGREAFF; cdr3_nt: TGCGCCAGCAGCTTGAGGTCTGAACAGGGGGCGGGCCGAGAAGCTTTCTTT
v_call: TRBV7-6; j_call: TRBJ2-7; clone_size: -; cdr3_length: 18; d_call: -; cdr3_aa: CASSLVPQNSGTRVEQYF; cdr3_nt: TGTGCCAGCAGCTTAGTACCGCAGAATTCCGGGACGCGGGTCGAGCAGTACTTC
v_call: TRBV6-2/TRBV6-3; j_call: TRBJ2-7; clone_size: few; cdr3_length: 13; d_call: -; cdr3_aa: CASSYVGFYEQYF; cdr3_nt: TGTGCCAGCAGTTACGTGGGGTTTTACGAGCAGTACTTC
v_call: TRBV6-1; j_call: TRBJ2-3; clone_size: few; cdr3_length: 15; d_call: TRBD2; cdr3_aa: CASSRTSGMTDTQYF; cdr3_nt: TGTGCCAGCAGCCGAACTAGCGGGATGACAGATACGCAGTATTTT
v_call: TRBV12-3/TRBV12-4; j_call: TRBJ2-2; clone_size: -; cdr3_length: 14; d_call: -; cdr3_aa: CASRPLATPGELFF; cdr3_nt: TGTGCCAGCAGGCCATTGGCAACCCCCGGGGAGCTGTTTTTT
v_call: TRBV15; j_call: TRBJ2-3; clone_size: few; cdr3_length: 12; d_call: TRBD2; cdr3_aa: CATSRAGGTQYF; cdr3_nt: TGTGCCACCAGCAGAGCGGGAGGTACGCAGTATTTT
v_call: TRBV29-1; j_call: TRBJ2-7; clone_size: -; cdr3_length: 13; d_call: TRBD1; cdr3_aa: CSVAGQGPYEQYF; cdr3_nt: TGCAGCGTTGCAGGACAGGGCCCCTACGAGCAGTACTTC
v_call: TRBV27; j_call: TRBJ1-4; clone_size: few; cdr3_length: 15; d_call: TRBD1; cdr3_aa: CASSQETGGREKLFF; cdr3_nt: TGTGCCAGCAGTCAGGAGACAGGGGGCCGTGAAAAACTGTTTTTT
v_call: TRBV4-2; j_call: TRBJ2-5; clone_size: -; cdr3_length: 15; d_call: -; cdr3_aa: CASSQDRGSQETQYF; cdr3_nt: TGTGCCAGCAGCCAAGATCGGGGCAGCCAAGAGACCCAGTACTTC
v_call: TRBV20-1; j_call: TRBJ2-5; clone_size: -; cdr3_length: 15; d_call: -; cdr3_aa: CSARDVGRVQETQYF; cdr3_nt: TGCAGTGCTAGAGATGTGGGCCGGGTCCAAGAGACCCAGTACTTC
v_call: TRBV12-3/TRBV12-4; j_call: TRBJ2-5; clone_size: -; cdr3_length: 14; d_call: -; cdr3_aa: CASTRDGSFETQYF; cdr3_nt: TGTGCCAGCACCAGGGACGGGTCCTTCGAGACCCAGTACTTC
v_call: TRBV5-5; j_call: TRBJ1-2; clone_size: -; cdr3_length: 15; d_call: -; cdr3_aa: CASSSQVWASYGYTF; cdr3_nt: TGTGCCAGCAGCTCCCAGGTTTGGGCCTCATATGGCTACACCTTC
v_call: TRBV12-3/TRBV12-4; j_call: TRBJ2-3; clone_size: -; cdr3_length: 13; d_call: -; cdr3_aa: CASSFLLTGLQYF; cdr3_nt: TGTGCCAGCAGTTTTCTCTTGACAGGCTTACAGTATTTT
v_call: TRBV6-1; j_call: TRBJ2-3; clone_size: few; cdr3_length: 16; d_call: TRBD2; cdr3_aa: CASSGQREAPPDTQYF; cdr3_nt: TGTGCCAGCAGTGGGCAGCGGGAGGCGCCCCCAGATACGCAGTATTTT
v_call: TRBV27; j_call: TRBJ2-1; clone_size: many; cdr3_length: 15; d_call: -; cdr3_aa: CASSPRWSSYNEQFF; cdr3_nt: TGTGCCAGCAGTCCGCGGTGGAGCTCCTACAATGAGCAGTTCTTC
v_call: TRBV4-1; j_call: TRBJ1-2; clone_size: -; cdr3_length: 16; d_call: -; cdr3_aa: CASSHSGVLVSGGYTF; cdr3_nt: TGCGCCAGCAGCCATTCTGGGGTATTAGTTTCGGGAGGCTACACCTTC
v_call: TRBV5-1; j_call: TRBJ1-1; clone_size: -; cdr3_length: 12; d_call: -; cdr3_aa: CASSWGAQEYFF; cdr3_nt: TGCGCCAGCAGCTGGGGGGCCCAGGAATATTTCTTT
v_call: TRBV7-9; j_call: TRBJ2-6; clone_size: few; cdr3_length: 15; d_call: -; cdr3_aa: CASSLGESGANGLTF; cdr3_nt: TGTGCCAGCAGCTTGGGGGAGTCAGGGGCCAACGGCCTGACTTTC
v_call: TRBV30; j_call: TRBJ1-2; clone_size: -; cdr3_length: 13; d_call: TRBD1; cdr3_aa: CAWTGGLPYGYTF; cdr3_nt: TGTGCCTGGACAGGGGGCTTACCCTATGGCTACACCTTC
v_call: TRBV7-9; j_call: TRBJ2-1; clone_size: few; cdr3_length: 15; d_call: -; cdr3_aa: CASSLRGVPYNEQFF; cdr3_nt: TGTGCCAGCAGCTTACGCGGGGTTCCTTACAATGAGCAGTTCTTC
v_call: TRBV7-8; j_call: TRBJ1-5; clone_size: few; cdr3_length: 15; d_call: TRBD1; cdr3_aa: CASSPGTVGNQPQHF; cdr3_nt: TGTGCCAGCAGCCCAGGGACAGTGGGCAATCAGCCCCAGCATTTT
v_call: TRBV20-1; j_call: TRBJ2-7; clone_size: -; cdr3_length: 13; d_call: -; cdr3_aa: CSARWDTSYEQYF; cdr3_nt: TGCAGTGCTAGGTGGGACACCTCCTACGAGCAGTACTTC
v_call: TRBV5-1; j_call: TRBJ2-7; clone_size: few; cdr3_length: 15; d_call: TRBD2; cdr3_aa: CASSLDPSGDYEQYF; cdr3_nt: TGCGCCAGCAGCTTGGATCCTAGCGGGGACTACGAGCAGTACTTC
v_call: TRBV5-1; j_call: TRBJ2-3; clone_size: -; cdr3_length: 14; d_call: -; cdr3_aa: CASSLVPATDTQYF; cdr3_nt: TGCGCCAGCAGCTTGGTTCCGGCTACAGATACGCAGTATTTT
v_call: TRBV7-9; j_call: TRBJ2-1; clone_size: -; cdr3_length: 17; d_call: -; cdr3_aa: CASSLIVQRDSYNEQFF; cdr3_nt: TGTGCCAGCAGCTTAATCGTACAGAGAGACTCCTACAATGAGCAGTTCTTC
v_call: TRBV10-1; j_call: TRBJ2-1; clone_size: -; cdr3_length: 14; d_call: -; cdr3_aa: CATSYRGGYNEQFF; cdr3_nt: TGCGCCACAAGTTATCGGGGAGGCTACAATGAGCAGTTCTTC
v_call: TRBV7-9; j_call: TRBJ1-1; clone_size: -; cdr3_length: 16; d_call: TRBD1; cdr3_aa: CASSSRTGRGGTEAFF; cdr3_nt: TGTGCCAGCAGTTCTCGGACAGGCAGGGGCGGGACTGAAGCTTTCTTT
v_call: TRBV20-1; j_call: TRBJ2-1; clone_size: -; cdr3_length: 16; d_call: TRBD1; cdr3_aa: CSPRDRVSTAPNEQFF; cdr3_nt: TGCAGCCCCCGGGACAGGGTGTCAACGGCCCCCAATGAGCAGTTCTTC
v_call: TRBV9; j_call: TRBJ2-3; clone_size: -; cdr3_length: 18; d_call: -; cdr3_aa: CASSAPAMGVAETDTQYF; cdr3_nt: TGTGCCAGCAGCGCTCCAGCAATGGGGGTGGCGGAGACAGATACGCAGTATTTT
v_call: TRBV29-1; j_call: TRBJ1-6; clone_size: few; cdr3_length: 13; d_call: -; cdr3_aa: CSVWSGPDSPLHF; cdr3_nt: TGCAGCGTTTGGTCAGGGCCCGATTCACCCCTCCACTTT
v_call: TRBV21-1; j_call: TRBJ2-2; clone_size: -; cdr3_length: 16; d_call: -; cdr3_aa: CASSKAEAGNTGELFF; cdr3_nt: TGTGCCAGCAGCAAAGCTGAGGCAGGGAACACCGGGGAGCTGTTTTTT